Sequencing of this TCR beta chain was carried out in a study of T cell responses to AZD1222 COVID-19 vaccine. The J segment lost 2 bases and the V segment lost 3 bases, leaving 0 bases of the junction unmatched. The germline CDR1 and CDR2 sequences are GTSNPN and SVGIG (reference sequence). This CDR3 contains 13 residues. Second-dose recipients at about 4 or about 12 weeks were treated as one pooled group. Broader study findings: The donor cohort was predominantly white British with a female majority, and clonal diversity may have been underestimated.

With regard to this clone: The antigen is undetermined.

Measured with immunoSEQ multiplex PCR; TCRdb has only the in-frame clones, and not every one. The sample records 150,000 or so clones, 90% to 95% being singletons. The material sequenced was peripheral blood, taken 28 days after the second AZD1222 dose. This chain uses TRBV30 with TRBJ1-4; TRBD1 aligns across 7 bases. The clonotype originates from an adult who received the AZD1222 COVID-19 vaccine. The CDR3 here is CAWSRGTNEKLFF. CDR3 nucleotides: TGTGCCTGGAGCAGGGGGACTAATGAAAAACTGTTTTTT.